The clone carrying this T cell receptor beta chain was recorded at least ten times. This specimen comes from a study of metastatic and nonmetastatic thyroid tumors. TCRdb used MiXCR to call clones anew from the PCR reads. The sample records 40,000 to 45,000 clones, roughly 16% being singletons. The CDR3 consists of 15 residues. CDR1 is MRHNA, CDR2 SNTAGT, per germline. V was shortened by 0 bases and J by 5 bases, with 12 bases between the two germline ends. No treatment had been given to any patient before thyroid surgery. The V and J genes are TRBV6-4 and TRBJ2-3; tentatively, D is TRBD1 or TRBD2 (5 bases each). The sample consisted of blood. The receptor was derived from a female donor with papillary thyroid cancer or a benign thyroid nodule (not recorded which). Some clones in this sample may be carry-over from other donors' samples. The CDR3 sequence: CASSDSGTKGDTQYF. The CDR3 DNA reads TGTGCCAGCAGTGACTCTGGGACCAAAGGAGATACGCAGTATTTT.